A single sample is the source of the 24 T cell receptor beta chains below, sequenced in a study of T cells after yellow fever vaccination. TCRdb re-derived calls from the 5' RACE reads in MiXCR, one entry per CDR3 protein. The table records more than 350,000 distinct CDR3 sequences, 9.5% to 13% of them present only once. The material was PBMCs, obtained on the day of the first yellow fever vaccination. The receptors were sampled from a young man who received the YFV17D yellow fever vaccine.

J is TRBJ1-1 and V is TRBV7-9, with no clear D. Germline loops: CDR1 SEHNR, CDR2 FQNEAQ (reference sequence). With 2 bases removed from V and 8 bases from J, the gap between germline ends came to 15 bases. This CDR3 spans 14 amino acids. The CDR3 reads CASSLNLPLSEAFF. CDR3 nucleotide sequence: TGTGCCAGCAGCTTAAATCTCCCCCTGTCGGAAGCTTTCTTT.

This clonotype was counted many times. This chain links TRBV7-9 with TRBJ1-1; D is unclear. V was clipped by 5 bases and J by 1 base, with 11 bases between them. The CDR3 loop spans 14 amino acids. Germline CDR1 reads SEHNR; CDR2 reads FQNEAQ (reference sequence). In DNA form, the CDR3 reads TGTGCCAGCAGCACGGTGGTACGGAACACTGAAGCTTTCTTT. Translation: CASSTVVRNTEAFF. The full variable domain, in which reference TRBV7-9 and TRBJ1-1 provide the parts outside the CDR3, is DTGVSQNPRHKITKRGQNVTFRCDPISEHNRLYWYRQTLGQGPEFLTYFQNEAQLEKSRLLSDRFSAERPKGSFSTLEIQRTEQGDSAMYLCASSTVVRNTEAFFGQGTRLTVV.

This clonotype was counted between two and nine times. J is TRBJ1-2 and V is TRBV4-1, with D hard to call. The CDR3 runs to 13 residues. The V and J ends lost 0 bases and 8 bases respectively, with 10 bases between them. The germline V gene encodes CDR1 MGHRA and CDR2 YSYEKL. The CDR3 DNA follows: TGCGCCAGCAGCCAAGACTCCAAGGGAGGCTACACCTTC. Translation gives CASSQDSKGGYTF.

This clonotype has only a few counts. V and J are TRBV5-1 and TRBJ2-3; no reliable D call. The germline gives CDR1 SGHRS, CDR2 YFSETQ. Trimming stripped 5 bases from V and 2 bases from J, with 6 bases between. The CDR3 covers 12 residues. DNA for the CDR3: TGCGCCAGCAGGAAATCCACAGATACGCAGTATTTT. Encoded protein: CASRKSTDTQYF.

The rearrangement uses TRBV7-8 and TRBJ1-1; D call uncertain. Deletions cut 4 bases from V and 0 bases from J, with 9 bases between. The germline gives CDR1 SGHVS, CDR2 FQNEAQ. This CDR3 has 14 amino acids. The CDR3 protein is CASSSEPMNTEAFF. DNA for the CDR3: TGTGCCAGCAGCTCCGAACCTATGAACACTGAAGCTTTCTTT.

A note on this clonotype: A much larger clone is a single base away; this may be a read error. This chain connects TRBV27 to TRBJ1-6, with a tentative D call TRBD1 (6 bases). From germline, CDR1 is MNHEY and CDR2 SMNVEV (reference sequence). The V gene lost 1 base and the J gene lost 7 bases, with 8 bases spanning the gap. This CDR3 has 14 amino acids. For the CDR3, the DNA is TGTGCCAGCAGTTTATGGGGGGCGAATTCACCCCTCCACTTT. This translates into CASSLWGANSPLHF.

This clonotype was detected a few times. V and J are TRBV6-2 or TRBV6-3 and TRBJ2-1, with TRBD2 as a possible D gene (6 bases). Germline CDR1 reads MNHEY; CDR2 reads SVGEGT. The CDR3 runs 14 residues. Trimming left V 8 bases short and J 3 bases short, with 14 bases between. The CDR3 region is CASCADGSYNEQFF. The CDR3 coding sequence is TGTGCCAGCTGCGCGGACGGGAGCTACAATGAGCAGTTCTTC.

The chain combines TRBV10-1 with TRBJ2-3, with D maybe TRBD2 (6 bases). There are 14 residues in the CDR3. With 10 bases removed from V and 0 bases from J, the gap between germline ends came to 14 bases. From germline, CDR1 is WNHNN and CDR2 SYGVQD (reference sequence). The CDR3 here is CATSEGPSTDTQYF. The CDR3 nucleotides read TGCGCCACCTCGGAGGGGCCTAGCACAGATACGCAGTATTTT.

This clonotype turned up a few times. The CDR3 nucleotides read TGCGCCAGCACTGGGGGGCAGAATCTCTACGAGCAGTACTTC. It yields the protein CASTGGQNLYEQYF. V is TRBV5-1 and J is TRBJ2-7; D is tentatively TRBD1 or TRBD2 (6 bases each). This CDR3 is built from 14 residues. The ends were cut back, 6 bases at V and 3 bases at J, with 16 bases in the middle. The germline gives CDR1 SGHRS, CDR2 YFSETQ.

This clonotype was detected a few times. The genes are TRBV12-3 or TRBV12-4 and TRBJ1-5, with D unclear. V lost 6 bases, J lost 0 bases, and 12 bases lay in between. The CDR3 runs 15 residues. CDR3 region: CASSDLGNSNQPQHF. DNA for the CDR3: TGTGCCAGCAGCGACCTAGGGAATAGCAATCAGCCCCAGCATTTT.

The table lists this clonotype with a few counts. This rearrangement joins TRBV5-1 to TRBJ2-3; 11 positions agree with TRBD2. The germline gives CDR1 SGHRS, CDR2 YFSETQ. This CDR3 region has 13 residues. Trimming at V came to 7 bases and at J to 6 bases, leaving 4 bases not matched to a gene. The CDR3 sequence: CASASGGSDTQYF. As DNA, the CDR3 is TGCGCCAGCGCTAGCGGGGGGTCGGATACGCAGTATTTT.

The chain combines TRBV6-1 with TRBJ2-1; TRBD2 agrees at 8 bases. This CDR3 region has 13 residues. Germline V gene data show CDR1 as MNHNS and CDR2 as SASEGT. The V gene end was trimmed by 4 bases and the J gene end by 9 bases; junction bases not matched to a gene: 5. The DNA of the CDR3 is TGTGCCAGCAGTGTGTACGCGGGGGGTGAGCAGTTCTTC. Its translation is CASSVYAGGEQFF.

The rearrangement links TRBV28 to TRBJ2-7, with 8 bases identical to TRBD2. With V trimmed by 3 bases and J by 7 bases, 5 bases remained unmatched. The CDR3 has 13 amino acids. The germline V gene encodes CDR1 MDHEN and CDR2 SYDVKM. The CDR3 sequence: CASSFSGGREQYV. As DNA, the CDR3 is TGTGCCAGCAGTTTCTCGGGGGGGCGAGAGCAGTACGTC.

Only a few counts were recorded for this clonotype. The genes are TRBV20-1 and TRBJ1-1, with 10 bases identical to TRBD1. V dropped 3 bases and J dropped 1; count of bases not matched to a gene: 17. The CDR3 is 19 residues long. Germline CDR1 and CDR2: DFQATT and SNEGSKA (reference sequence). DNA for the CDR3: TGCAGTGCTAGTAGCATGAGTGGACAGGGGGGGGTAGGGAACACTGAAGCTTTCTTT. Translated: CSASSMSGQGGVGNTEAFF.

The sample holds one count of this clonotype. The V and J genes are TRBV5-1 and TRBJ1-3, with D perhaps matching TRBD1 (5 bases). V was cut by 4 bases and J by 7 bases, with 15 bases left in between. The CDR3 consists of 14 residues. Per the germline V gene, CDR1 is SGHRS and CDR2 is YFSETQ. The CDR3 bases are TGCGCCAGCAGCCCCACGACAGACCGGAACACCATATATTTT. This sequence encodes CASSPTTDRNTIYF.

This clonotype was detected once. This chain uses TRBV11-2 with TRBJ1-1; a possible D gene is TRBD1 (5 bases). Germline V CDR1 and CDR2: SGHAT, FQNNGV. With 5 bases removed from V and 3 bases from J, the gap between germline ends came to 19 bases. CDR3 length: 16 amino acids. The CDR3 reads CASSLSSGTGDTEAFF. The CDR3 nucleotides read TGTGCCAGCAGCCTATCCTCCGGGACGGGGGACACTGAAGCTTTCTTT.

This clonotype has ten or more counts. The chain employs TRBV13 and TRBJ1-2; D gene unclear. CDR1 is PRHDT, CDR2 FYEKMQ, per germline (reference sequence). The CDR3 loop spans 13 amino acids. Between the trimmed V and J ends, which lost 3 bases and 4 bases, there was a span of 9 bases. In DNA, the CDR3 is TGTGCCAGCAGCTTGGACGTTCTCTATGGCTACACCTTC. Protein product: CASSLDVLYGYTF.

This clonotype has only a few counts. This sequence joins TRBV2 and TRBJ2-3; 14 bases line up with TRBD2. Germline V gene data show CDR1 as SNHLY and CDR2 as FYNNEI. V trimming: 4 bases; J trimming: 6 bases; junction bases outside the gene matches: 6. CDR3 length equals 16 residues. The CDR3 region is CASSGGLAGGLDTQYF. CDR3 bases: TGTGCCAGCAGTGGTGGACTAGCGGGGGGTCTTGATACGCAGTATTTT.

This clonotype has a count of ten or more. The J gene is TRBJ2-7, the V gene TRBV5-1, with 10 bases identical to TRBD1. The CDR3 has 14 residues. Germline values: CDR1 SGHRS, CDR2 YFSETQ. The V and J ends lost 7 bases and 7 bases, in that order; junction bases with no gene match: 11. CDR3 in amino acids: CASDRTGGGVEQYF. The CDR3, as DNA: TGCGCCAGCGACAGGACAGGGGGAGGAGTTGAGCAGTACTTC.

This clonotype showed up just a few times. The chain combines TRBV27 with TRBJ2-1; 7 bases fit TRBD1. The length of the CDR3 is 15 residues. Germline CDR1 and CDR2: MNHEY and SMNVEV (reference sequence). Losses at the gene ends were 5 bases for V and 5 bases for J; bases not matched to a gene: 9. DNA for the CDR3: TGTGCCAGCAGTCGCCAGGGACAGTTTCACAATGAGCAGTTCTTC. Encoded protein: CASSRQGQFHNEQFF.

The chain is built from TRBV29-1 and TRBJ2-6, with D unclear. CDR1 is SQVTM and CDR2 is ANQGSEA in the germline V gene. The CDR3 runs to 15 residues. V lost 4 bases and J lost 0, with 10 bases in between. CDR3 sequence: CSVGPAYSGANVLTF. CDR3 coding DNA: TGCAGCGTTGGGCCAGCCTACTCTGGGGCCAACGTCCTGACTTTC.

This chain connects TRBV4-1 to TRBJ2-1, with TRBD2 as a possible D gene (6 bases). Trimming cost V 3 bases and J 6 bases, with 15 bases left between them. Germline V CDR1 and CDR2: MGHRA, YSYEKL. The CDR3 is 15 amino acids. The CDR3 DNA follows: TGCGCCAGCAGCCAGAAGGGTGGAGGGTTCAATGAGCAGTTCTTC. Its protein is CASSQKGGGFNEQFF.

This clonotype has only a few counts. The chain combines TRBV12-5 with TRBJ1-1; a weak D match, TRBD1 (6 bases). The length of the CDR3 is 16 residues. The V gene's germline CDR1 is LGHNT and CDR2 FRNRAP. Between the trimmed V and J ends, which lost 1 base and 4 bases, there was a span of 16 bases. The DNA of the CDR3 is TGTGCTAGTGGTTTGGCGGACCCAGGGGAAGCCACTGAAGCTTTCTTT. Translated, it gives CASGLADPGEATEAFF.

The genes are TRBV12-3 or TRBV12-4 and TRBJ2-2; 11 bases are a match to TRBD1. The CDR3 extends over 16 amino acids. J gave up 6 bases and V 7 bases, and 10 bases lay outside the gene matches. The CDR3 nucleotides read TGTGCCAGCACGTCTAGGGACAGGGGGAATGCCGGGGAGCTGTTTTTT. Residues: CASTSRDRGNAGELFF.